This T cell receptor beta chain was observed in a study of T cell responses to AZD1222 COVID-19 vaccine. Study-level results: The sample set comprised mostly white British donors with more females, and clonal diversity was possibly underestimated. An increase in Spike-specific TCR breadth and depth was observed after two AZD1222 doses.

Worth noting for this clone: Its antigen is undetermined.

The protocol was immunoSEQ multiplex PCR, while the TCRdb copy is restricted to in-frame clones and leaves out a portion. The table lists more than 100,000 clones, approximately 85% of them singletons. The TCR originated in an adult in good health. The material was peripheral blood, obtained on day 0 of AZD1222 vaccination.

CDR3 protein: CASSLSGSYNEQFF. The CDR3 DNA reads TGTGCCAGCAGCTTGAGTGGGTCCTACAATGAGCAGTTCTTC. This chain uses TRBV5-4 with TRBJ2-1, with unresolved D. Germline lookup yields CDR1 SGHNT and CDR2 YYREEE (reference sequence). Trimming removed 1 base from V and 1 base from J, with 6 bases in between. CDR3 length: 14 residues.